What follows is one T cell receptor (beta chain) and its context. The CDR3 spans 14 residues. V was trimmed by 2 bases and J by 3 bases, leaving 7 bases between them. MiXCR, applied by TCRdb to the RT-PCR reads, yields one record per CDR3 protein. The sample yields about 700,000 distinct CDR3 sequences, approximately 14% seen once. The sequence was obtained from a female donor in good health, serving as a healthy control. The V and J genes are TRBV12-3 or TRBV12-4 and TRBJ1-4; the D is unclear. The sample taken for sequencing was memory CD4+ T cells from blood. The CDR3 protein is CASSLMRANEKLFF. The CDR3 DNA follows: TGTGCCAGCAGTTTAATGCGGGCTAATGAAAAACTGTTTTTT.